The TCR beta chain described here comes from a study of lung T cells in sarcoidosis with Löfgren's syndrome. About the study: Bronchoalveolar lavage fluid in sarcoidosis accumulates CD4+ T cells. Analyses focused on Löfgren's syndrome patients.

The V end lost 1 base, the J end lost 10 bases, and 11 bases lay between the germline ends. This CDR3 has 13 residues. Per the germline V gene, CDR1 is MGHDK and CDR2 is SYGVNS. The sample holds many counts of this clonotype. Its antigen is not identified. General study points: TRAV12-1 preferentially paired with TRBV2, with homologous CDR3s. Löfgren's syndrome patients reportedly showed greatest TRAV12-1 and TRBV2 expansion versus controls.

MiXCR, applied by TCRdb to the reads, yields one record per CDR3 protein. Of several thousand distinct CDR3 sequences listed, roughly 21% are singletons. Sequenced input: CD4+ T cells from bronchoalveolar lavage fluid. J is TRBJ1-5 and V is TRBV25-1; the D is unclear. The receptor was isolated from a human donor with sarcoidosis (Löfgren's syndrome or another form), or a control subject (not recorded which). The CDR3 DNA follows: TGTGCCAGCAGTGAATCCGGGCGGGAACCCCAGCATTTT. Its protein product is CASSESGREPQHF.